These 21 T cell receptor beta chains originate from one sample sequenced in a study of cytomegalovirus exposure and HLA in healthy donors. Primers included in the PCR were 60 Vbeta and 13 Jbeta primers. The method was immunoSEQ multiplex PCR; TCRdb's version includes in-frame clones alone and lacks a portion of them. This table has some 150,000 clones, less than 80% appearing once. Sequencing was performed on PBMCs. The origin of the receptors is a man aged 40-49 years in good health and CMV-seronegative.

This clone has more than one count but fewer than ten. The chain employs TRBV9 and TRBJ2-7; 8 positions match TRBD2. CDR3 size: 13 residues. CDR1 is SGDLS and CDR2 is YYNGEE in the germline V gene. The J segment lost 4 bases and the V segment lost 3 bases, leaving 3 bases of the junction unmatched. This chain's CDR3 is CASSAGLAYEQYF. The CDR3 coding sequence is TGTGCCAGCAGCGCCGGACTAGCTTACGAGCAGTACTTC.

This clone showed up just once. J is TRBJ2-5 and V is TRBV20-1, with 7 bases matching TRBD2. The V and J ends lost 3 bases and 13 bases, in that order; junction bases with no gene match: 8. This CDR3 spans 11 amino acids. CDR1 and CDR2 from the germline V gene are DFQATT and SNEGSKA (reference sequence). The CDR3 coding sequence is TGCAGTGCTAGGGGGCTAGCGGCCCGGTACTTC. It yields the protein CSARGLAARYF.

The V and J genes are TRBV6-1 and TRBJ1-1; D is possibly TRBD1 (6 bases). CDR1 is MNHNS and CDR2 is SASEGT in the germline V gene. V lost 11 bases, J lost 5 bases, and 18 bases lay in between. The CDR3 runs to 13 residues. The CDR3 DNA reads TGTGCCGCCGAGGGACAAGGAGTGACTGAAGCTTTCTTT. It is translated as CAAEGQGVTEAFF.

This chain joins TRBV30 and TRBJ2-2, with D possibly being TRBD2 (7 bases). The germline V and J ends were trimmed by 1 base and 3 bases, with 12 bases remaining between them. This CDR3 has 15 residues. Germline CDR1 GTSNPN, CDR2 SVGIG (reference sequence). CDR3 in amino acids: CAWSGGGPYTGELFF. The CDR3 DNA reads as TGTGCCTGGAGTGGGGGGGGGCCCTACACCGGGGAGCTGTTTTTT. Full variable domain (outside the CDR3, taken from reference TRBV30 and TRBJ2-2): SQTIHQWPATLVQPVGSPLSLECTVEGTSNPNLYWYRQAAGRGLQLLFYSVGIGQISSEVPQNLSASRPQDRQFILSSKKLLLSDSGFYLCAWSGGGPYTGELFFGEGSRLTVL.

The rearrangement links TRBV6-5 to TRBJ2-5; TRBD1 aligns across 7 bases. CDR3 length equals 15 residues. The germline gives CDR1 MNHEY, CDR2 SVGAGI. The V gene end was trimmed by 5 bases and the J gene end by 3 bases; junction bases not matched to a gene: 9. For the CDR3, the DNA is TGTGCCAGCAGTGCCTCTATCGGGACAGAAGAGACCCAGTACTTC. Encoded protein: CASSASIGTEETQYF.

CDR3 in amino acids: CASSFGDRGNEKLFF. The CDR3 DNA reads TGCGCCAGCAGCTTTGGGGACAGGGGAAATGAAAAACTGTTTTTT. The V gene is TRBV5-1, the J gene TRBJ1-4, with 10 positions matching TRBD1. The CDR3 covers 15 residues. Per the germline V gene, CDR1 is SGHRS and CDR2 is YFSETQ. The junction had 3 bases not matched to a gene; V was cut back by 2 bases and J by 5 bases.

This chain connects TRBV21-1 to TRBJ2-3; the table gives TRBD2 as D, unverified against the DNA. TRBV21-1 is a pseudogene locus. This CDR3 comprises 15 residues. CDR3 nucleotide sequence: TGTGCCAGCAGCACAAGCGGGAGCAGCACAGATACGCAGTATTTT. Its protein is CASSTSGSSTDTQYF.

V usage is TRBV7-9 and J usage is TRBJ2-5; weak D call: TRBD1 (6 bases). V was cut by 6 bases and J by 4 bases, with 15 bases left in between. The CDR3 length is 14 residues. Looked up from germline, CDR1 is SEHNR and CDR2 is FQNEAQ (reference sequence). The CDR3 DNA reads as TGTGCCAGCAGTCGGCACAGGGACGGAGAGACCCAGTACTTC. It encodes CASSRHRDGETQYF.

This clone was found a few times. The chain carries TRBV28 and TRBJ2-7; 9 bases are shared with TRBD1. With V trimmed by 5 bases and J by 0 bases, 11 bases remained unmatched. Germline V gene lookup returns CDR1 MDHEN and CDR2 SYDVKM. The CDR3 runs 17 residues. CDR3 DNA: TGTGCCAGCAGTGCCCAACCCGGGACAGGGTCCTCCTACGAGCAGTACTTC. It yields the protein CASSAQPGTGSSYEQYF.

This clone was recorded a few times. V and J are TRBV20-1 and TRBJ2-1; D uncertain. V lost 2 bases and J lost 6, with 5 bases in between. In germline, CDR1 is DFQATT, CDR2 SNEGSKA (reference sequence). CDR3 length equals 11 residues. Here the CDR3 DNA reads TGCAGTGCTAGACTCTCCAATGAGCAGTTCTTC. Translating it yields CSARLSNEQFF.

V and J are TRBV2 and TRBJ2-7; 10 bases are shared with TRBD2. Germline V lookup: CDR1 SNHLY, CDR2 FYNNEI. This CDR3 is built from 14 residues. The V and J ends lost 6 bases and 3 bases, in that order; junction bases with no gene match: 5. The DNA for the CDR3 is TGTGCCAGCAGGAAGGGACTAGCGCTCTACGAGCAGTACTTC. Its translation: CASRKGLALYEQYF. Filled out from reference TRBV2 and TRBJ2-7, the complete variable domain reads EPEVTQTPSHQVTQMGQEVILRCVPISNHLYFYWYRQILGQKVEFLVSFYNNEISEKSEIFDDQFSVERPDGSNFTLKIRSTKLEDSAMYFCASRKGLALYEQYFGPGTRLTVT.

A few counts support this clone. This chain links TRBV2 with TRBJ1-1; TRBD1 is a possible D gene (5 bases). Looked up from germline, CDR1 is SNHLY and CDR2 is FYNNEI. CDR3 size: 16 residues. Trimming took 5 bases from V and 1 from J, leaving 17 bases between them. CDR3 in amino acids: CASSPSSGGWNTEAFF. CDR3 nucleotide sequence: TGTGCCAGCAGTCCCAGCAGCGGGGGGTGGAACACTGAAGCTTTCTTT.

This rearrangement joins TRBV11-3 to TRBJ2-1; the match to TRBD2 covers 10 bases. There are 15 residues in the CDR3. Per the germline V gene, CDR1 is SGHNT and CDR2 is YENEEA. V lost 5 bases and J lost 7; bases outside the gene matches: 8. The CDR3 DNA is TGTGCCAGCAGCGTGGGACTAGCGTCTAGTAATGAGCAGTTCTTC. It encodes CASSVGLASSNEQFF.

This chain connects TRBV2 to TRBJ2-7; 9 nucleotides line up with TRBD2. V dropped 0 bases and J dropped 2; count of bases not matched to a gene: 11. The CDR3 spans 18 residues. Looked up from germline, CDR1 is SNHLY and CDR2 is FYNNEI. DNA of the CDR3: TGTGCCAGCAGTGAAGCCGGCGCTATGAGCGGGGGGACCTACGAGCAGTACTTC. This sequence encodes CASSEAGAMSGGTYEQYF.

CDR3 sequence (DNA): TGTGCCAGCACTCTGGTCGGACTAGCCCCCAACAATGAGCAGTTCTTC. Translated: CASTLVGLAPNNEQFF. The chain joins TRBV5-4 to TRBJ2-1; 8 positions agree with TRBD2. Trimming at V came to 6 bases and at J to 5 bases, leaving 13 bases not matched to a gene. The germline gives CDR1 SGHNT, CDR2 YYREEE (reference sequence). The CDR3 consists of 16 residues.

The table lists this clone with a few counts. The chain is built from TRBV18 and TRBJ2-7; 9 positions agree with TRBD1. The CDR3 length is 14 residues. With V trimmed by 3 bases and J by 4 bases, 4 bases remained unmatched. Germline values: CDR1 KGHSH, CDR2 LQKENI. CDR3 loop: CASSPTGGRYEQYF. DNA of the CDR3: TGTGCCAGCTCACCGACAGGGGGAAGGTACGAGCAGTACTTC.

The CDR3: CASSLKGQLYSPLHF. In DNA, the CDR3 is TGTGCCAGCAGTTTAAAGGGGCAGCTTTATTCACCCCTCCACTTT. The chain has TRBV27 and TRBJ1-6, with D tentatively TRBD1 (5 bases). The CDR3 is 15 residues long. The V end was cut by 2 bases, the J end by 8 bases, with 13 bases between. CDR1 is MNHEY and CDR2 is SMNVEV in the germline V gene (reference sequence).

V gene TRBV6-1 combines with J gene TRBJ1-6, with TRBD1 matching over 11 bases. Germline CDR1 is MNHNS and CDR2 is SASEGT. The V gene end was trimmed by 0 bases and the J gene end by 10 bases; junction bases not matched to a gene: 5. There are 16 residues in the CDR3. In DNA, the CDR3 is TGTGCCAGCAGTGAAGCCCCGGGACAGGGGGAATCACCCCTCCACTTT. This gives the protein CASSEAPGQGESPLHF.

The V gene is TRBV7-2, the J gene TRBJ1-3; D is undetermined. CDR3 length equals 15 residues. The V end lost 1 base, the J end lost 2 bases, and 9 bases lay between the germline ends. Germline assignment: CDR1 SGHTA and CDR2 FQGNSA. CDR3 in amino acids: CASSLDPKPGNTIYF. The CDR3 DNA reads as TGTGCCAGCAGCTTAGACCCTAAACCTGGAAACACCATATATTTT.

This clone came up a few times. V is TRBV7-9 and J is TRBJ1-2, with D hard to call. Trimming removed 0 bases at V and 5 bases at J, with 10 bases between. Germline-derived CDR1 and CDR2 are SEHNR and FQNEAQ (reference sequence). The CDR3 runs to 14 residues. The DNA for the CDR3 is TGTGCCAGCAGCTTAGCATATTTTTCGTATGGCTACACCTTC. Its translation: CASSLAYFSYGYTF.

The chain uses TRBV7-2 and TRBJ2-3; 12 nucleotides agree with TRBD2. J lost 4 bases, V lost 4 bases, and 6 bases had no gene match. CDR1 and CDR2 from the germline V gene are SGHTA and FQGNSA. The CDR3 totals 16 residues. CDR3 loop: CASSSQTSGGADTQYF. DNA of the CDR3: TGTGCCAGCAGCTCCCAGACTAGCGGGGGAGCAGATACGCAGTATTTT.